The clone carrying this T cell receptor beta chain was observed a single time. The antigen is not known. The source of the sample is a study of cytomegalovirus exposure and HLA in healthy donors. It was with 60 Vbeta and 13 Jbeta primers that the PCR ran. Profiling relied on immunoSEQ multiplex PCR, and the TCRdb table lists in-frame clones only, not all of them. Of about 120,000 clones in the sample, about 68% were seen once. Study-wide results and caveats: In a later analysis, specific HLA alleles were associated with under 20,000 TCR beta sequences at a 0.05 false discovery rate. A few CMV-associated chains were confirmed in vitro to be specific for CMV antigens. With further analysis later on, most CMV-associated TCR beta chains appeared HLA-restricted. In a later analysis, donors in an Asian-associated ancestry cluster reportedly had fewer N-insertions in productive TCRs than the cohort mean.

Germline CDR1 reads MNHNS; CDR2 reads SASEGT. CDR3 length: 12 residues. Trimming left V 3 bases short and J 3 bases short, with 4 bases between. The source material was PBMCs. This sequence was found in a man aged 35 to 55 in good health and CMV-seropositive. This rearrangement joins TRBV6-1 to TRBJ2-3, with unresolved D. In DNA, the CDR3 is TGTGCCAGCAGTGACGTGACAGATACGCAGTATTTT. Amino acid sequence: CASSDVTDTQYF.